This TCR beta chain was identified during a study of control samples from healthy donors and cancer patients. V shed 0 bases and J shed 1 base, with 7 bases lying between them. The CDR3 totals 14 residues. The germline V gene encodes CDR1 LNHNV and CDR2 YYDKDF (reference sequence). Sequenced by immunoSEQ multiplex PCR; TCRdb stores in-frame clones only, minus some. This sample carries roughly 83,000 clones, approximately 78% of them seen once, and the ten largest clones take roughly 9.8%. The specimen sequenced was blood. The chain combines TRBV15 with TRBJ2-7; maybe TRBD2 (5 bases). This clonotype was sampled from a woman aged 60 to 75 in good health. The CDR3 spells CATSRDRESYEQYF. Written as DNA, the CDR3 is TGTGCCACCAGCAGAGATCGGGAATCCTACGAGCAGTACTTC.